This entry is about one T cell receptor (beta chain). As yet, its antigen is unknown. The entry originates in a study of Graves' ophthalmopathy and Graves' hyperthyroidism. Study-wide results and limits: Blood also carried most expanded thyroid clonotypes exceeding 0.001 frequency.

Amplification from RNA transcripts yielded the TCR beta CDR3 regions. HTBI primers were employed in first-round RT-PCR, then a second-round multiplex PCR followed. MiXCR, applied by TCRdb to the multiplex PCR reads, yields one record per CDR3 protein. The table shows a few hundred thousand distinct CDR3 sequences, with about 17% occurring only once. The V and J ends lost 0 bases and 3 bases, in that order; junction bases with no gene match: 6. The CDR3 runs to 15 residues. From germline, CDR1 is DFQATT and CDR2 SNEGSKA (reference sequence). Hyperthyroidism is called stable when no ophthalmopathy develops within 18 months of follow-up. Among the hyperthyroidism patients, all were newly diagnosed, aged 18 to 65, with under 2 months' duration. Patients were diagnosed from clinical symptoms, serum thyroxine, TRAb, thyroid ultrasound and orbital computed tomography.

The sample comprised peripheral blood. The chain has TRBV20-1 and TRBJ2-5; 8 nucleotides agree with TRBD2. The source of this sequence is an adult woman with stable Graves' hyperthyroidism. CDR3 in DNA: TGCAGTGCTAGAGAGCGGGAGGCCGGAAAAGAGACCCAGTACTTC. Protein product: CSAREREAGKETQYF.